Shown below are 5 T cell receptor beta chains from a single sample sequenced in a study of cytomegalovirus exposure and HLA in healthy donors. PCR used 60 Vbeta primers and 13 Jbeta primers. TCRdb's copy holds only in-frame clones and misses some; the assay was immunoSEQ multiplex PCR. The ten top clones account for approximately 3.9%, within a sample of some 120,000 clones. Input material: PBMCs. These receptors came from a man aged 18 to 29 in good health and CMV-seronegative.

This sequence joins TRBV5-1 and TRBJ1-4; D is unclear. The V end was cut by 0 bases, the J end by 8 bases, with 14 bases between. CDR1 is SGHRS and CDR2 is YFSETQ in the germline V gene. This CDR3 contains 15 residues. The CDR3, as DNA: TGCGCCAGCAGCTTGGTAGCGGCCCTGGAAGAAAAACTGTTTTTT. It encodes CASSLVAALEEKLFF. The variable domain in full, completed from reference TRBV5-1 and TRBJ1-4, reads KAGVTQTPRYLIKTRGQQVTLSCSPISGHRSVSWYQQTPGQGLQFLFEYFSETQRNKGNFPGRFSGRQFSNSRSEMNVSTLELGDSALYLCASSLVAALEEKLFFGSGTQLSVL.

This sequence joins TRBV19 and TRBJ1-5; possibly TRBD1 for D (6 bases). CDR3 length: 15 residues. V was cut by 10 bases and J by 3 bases, with 19 bases left in between. Germline CDR1 is LNHDA and CDR2 is SQIVND (reference sequence). DNA for the CDR3: TGTGCCACCACCGGTCGGGACATCCCCAATCAGCCCCAGCATTTT. Translation gives CATTGRDIPNQPQHF.

This chain uses TRBV5-1 with TRBJ2-1, with a weak D call TRBD2 (6 bases). From germline, CDR1 is SGHRS and CDR2 YFSETQ. CDR3 length equals 16 residues. Between the trimmed V and J ends, which lost 6 bases and 1 base, there was a span of 17 bases. The CDR3 here is CASTLGLAISYNEQFF. The CDR3 DNA sequence: TGCGCCAGCACCCTAGGGCTAGCGATTTCCTACAATGAGCAGTTCTTC.

This chain joins TRBV5-1 and TRBJ2-7; D not certain. Germline V gene lookup returns CDR1 SGHRS and CDR2 YFSETQ. V was shortened by 0 bases and J by 7 bases, with 5 bases between the two germline ends. The CDR3 contains 11 residues. The CDR3 region has the DNA TGCGCCAGCAGCTTGGGAGAGGAGCAGTACTTC. Amino acid sequence: CASSLGEEQYF.

The rearrangement uses TRBV5-1 and TRBJ2-1, with 12 bases identical to TRBD2. Germline V lookup: CDR1 SGHRS, CDR2 YFSETQ. The CDR3 is 15 residues long. V was clipped by 1 base and J by 6 bases; unmatched bases: 2. The CDR3 loop is CASSLSSGRVNEQFF. The CDR3 DNA follows: TGCGCCAGCAGCTTGTCTAGCGGGAGGGTCAATGAGCAGTTCTTC.